Following are 8 T cell receptor beta chains from one sample sequenced in a study of T cells in Graves' hyperthyroidism and ophthalmopathy. The TCR beta CDR3 regions underwent amplification using RNA transcripts as the source. Primed by the HTBI set, a first-round RT-PCR was run on the TCR CDR3. TCRdb re-derived calls from the multiplex PCR reads in MiXCR, one entry per CDR3 protein. This sample carries 660,000 or so distinct CDR3 sequences, just under 45% of them seen once, and the ten largest clones take less than 8.5%. Material for sequencing was peripheral blood or thyroid tissue (not recorded which). All receptors come from an adult man with Graves' disease, either hyperthyroidism or ophthalmopathy (not recorded which).

The chain joins TRBV7-8 to TRBJ2-3; no clear D. The V gene lost 2 bases and the J gene lost 1 base, with 13 bases spanning the gap. Germline loops: CDR1 SGHVS, CDR2 FQNEAQ. The CDR3 is 16 amino acids. CDR3 sequence (DNA): TGTGCCAGCAGCTTAACGCCAGGCGGTGGCACAGATACGCAGTATTTT. Translation gives CASSLTPGGGTDTQYF.

This chain joins TRBV7-9 and TRBJ2-2; 14 bases are shared with TRBD2. The CDR3 consists of 18 residues. Trimming removed 2 bases from V and 1 base from J; junction bases left unmatched: 3. CDR1 is SEHNR and CDR2 is FQNEAQ in the germline V gene (reference sequence). The CDR3 nucleotides read TGTGCCAGCAGCTTACTCGGACTAGCGGGAGGGAACACCGGGGAGCTGTTTTTT. Translation gives CASSLLGLAGGNTGELFF.

The CDR3 nucleotides are TGTGCTAGTGGTACATGGACAGGTTATAATGAAAAACTGTTTTTT. This encodes CASGTWTGYNEKLFF. The genes are TRBV12-5 and TRBJ1-4, with TRBD1 matching over 7 bases. Germline V lookup: CDR1 LGHNT, CDR2 FRNRAP. CDR3 length: 15 amino acids. Trimming cost V 5 bases and J 4 bases; bases outside gene matches: 7.

The chain combines TRBV12-3 or TRBV12-4 with TRBJ2-5; tentatively, D is TRBD2 (7 bases). Trimming cost V 8 bases and J 3 bases, with 13 bases left between them. This CDR3 is built from 13 residues. The CDR3 bases are TGTGCCAGCGGCCCGGGGGGCGAAGAGACCCAGTACTTC. It translates to CASGPGGEETQYF.

This clonotype has ten or more counts. This chain uses TRBV7-3 with TRBJ1-6; D possibly corresponds to TRBD1 (6 bases). V shed 4 bases and J shed 6 bases, with 13 bases lying between them. Germline CDR1 reads SGHTA; CDR2 reads FQGTGA. This CDR3 has 15 amino acids. In nucleotides, the CDR3 is TGTGCCAGCAGCTCCAGGGGAGGCCCTAATTCACCCCTCCACTTT. Protein sequence: CASSSRGGPNSPLHF.

The sample holds many counts of this clonotype. The chain is built from TRBV24-1 and TRBJ2-5, with D perhaps matching TRBD1 or TRBD2 (5 bases each). The V gene lost 5 bases and the J gene lost 4 bases, with 10 bases spanning the gap. This CDR3 comprises 13 residues. Germline CDR1 and CDR2: KGHDR and SFDVKD. The CDR3 is CATSGRAGETQYF. CDR3 nucleotide sequence: TGTGCCACCAGTGGCAGGGCGGGAGAGACCCAGTACTTC.

The V call is TRBV7-9, the J call TRBJ2-5; 7 bases agree with TRBD1. The CDR3 has 16 amino acids. The J segment lost 0 bases and the V segment lost 6 bases, leaving 10 bases of the junction unmatched. The germline gives CDR1 SEHNR, CDR2 FQNEAQ (reference sequence). The CDR3 loop is CASRGRGQPNQETQYF. The CDR3, as DNA: TGTGCCAGCAGGGGCAGGGGACAGCCGAACCAAGAGACCCAGTACTTC.

The chain links TRBV19 to TRBJ2-7, with 12 bases aligning to TRBD1. V lost 4 bases, J lost 4 bases, and 5 bases stayed unmatched. Germline loops: CDR1 LNHDA, CDR2 SQIVND (reference sequence). CDR3 size: 15 residues. CDR3 nucleotide sequence: TGTGCCAGTAGTAGTGGGACAGGGGGCGTTTACGAGCAGTACTTC. Its translation: CASSSGTGGVYEQYF.